The present T cell receptor beta chain was sequenced within a study of blood T cell repertoires in COVID-19. Germline CDR1 reads ENHRY; CDR2 reads SYGVKD. V lost 3 bases and J lost 3; bases outside the gene matches: 0. The CDR3 has 13 amino acids. Study members were between 18 and 89 years old and lived in about two dozen US regions. Libraries were prepared by immunoSEQ multiplex PCR; TCRdb keeps only in-frame clonotypes and omits some of them. The sample gives about 410,000 clones, roughly 91% of which show up once; about 1.7% is in the top ten. This chain connects TRBV10-3 to TRBJ2-3; TRBD1 matches at 7 bases. The sequence derives from a woman aged 25 to 45 who had recovered from COVID-19. Sequencing was carried out using PBMCs or T cells enriched from blood (not recorded which). The CDR3 here is CAISDRGTDTQYF. The DNA of the CDR3 is TGTGCCATCAGTGACAGGGGGACAGATACGCAGTATTTT.